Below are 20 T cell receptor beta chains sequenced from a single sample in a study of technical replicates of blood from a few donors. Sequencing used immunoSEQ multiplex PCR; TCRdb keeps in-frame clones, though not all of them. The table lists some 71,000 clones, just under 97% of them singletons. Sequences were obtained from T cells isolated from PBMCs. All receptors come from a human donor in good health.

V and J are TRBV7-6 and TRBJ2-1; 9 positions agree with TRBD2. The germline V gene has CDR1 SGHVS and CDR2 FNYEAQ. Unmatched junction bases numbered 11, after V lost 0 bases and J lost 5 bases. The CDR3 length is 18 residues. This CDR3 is CASSLAWGLASPNNEQFF. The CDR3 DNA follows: TGTGCCAGCAGCTTAGCGTGGGGACTAGCTTCCCCCAACAATGAGCAGTTCTTC.

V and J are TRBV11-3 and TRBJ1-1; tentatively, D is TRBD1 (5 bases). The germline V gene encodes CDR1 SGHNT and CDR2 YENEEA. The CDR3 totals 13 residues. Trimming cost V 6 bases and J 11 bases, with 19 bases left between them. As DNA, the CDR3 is TGTGCCAGCAGTCGAGCAGGGACTGCTAGGGCTTTCTTT. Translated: CASSRAGTARAFF.

The CDR3 loop is CASSLADRPGYTF. The DNA of the CDR3 is TGTGCCAGCAGCTTAGCGGACAGGCCCGGCTACACCTTC. This chain uses TRBV11-3 with TRBJ1-2, with 7 bases identical to TRBD1. The CDR3 contains 13 residues. V was pared by 1 base and J by 8 bases, with 4 bases of the junction left unmatched. Germline V gives CDR1 SGHNT, CDR2 YENEEA.

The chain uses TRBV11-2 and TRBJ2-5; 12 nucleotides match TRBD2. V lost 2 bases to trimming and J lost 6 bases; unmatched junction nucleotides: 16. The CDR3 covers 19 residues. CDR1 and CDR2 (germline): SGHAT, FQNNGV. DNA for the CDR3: TGTGCCAGCAGCTTATTCACTAGCGGGGGGCCTGGGTTTACTAAGACCCAGTACTTC. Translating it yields CASSLFTSGGPGFTKTQYF.

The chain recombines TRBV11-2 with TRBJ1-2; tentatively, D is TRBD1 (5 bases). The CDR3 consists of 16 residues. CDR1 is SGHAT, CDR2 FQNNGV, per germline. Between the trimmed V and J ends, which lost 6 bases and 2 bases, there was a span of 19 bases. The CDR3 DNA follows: TGTGCCAGCAGTTCAATCCCATCCAGGACAAACTATGGCTACACCTTC. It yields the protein CASSSIPSRTNYGYTF.

CDR3 sequence: CASSPRLAGVETQYF. For the CDR3, the DNA is TGCGCCAGCAGCCCCAGACTAGCGGGAGTCGAGACCCAGTACTTC. The chain has TRBV10-1 and TRBJ2-5, with 12 nucleotides matching TRBD2. The CDR3 contains 15 residues. Germline V gene lookup returns CDR1 WNHNN and CDR2 SYGVQD (reference sequence). The V gene end was trimmed by 6 bases and the J gene end by 5 bases; junction bases not matched to a gene: 7.

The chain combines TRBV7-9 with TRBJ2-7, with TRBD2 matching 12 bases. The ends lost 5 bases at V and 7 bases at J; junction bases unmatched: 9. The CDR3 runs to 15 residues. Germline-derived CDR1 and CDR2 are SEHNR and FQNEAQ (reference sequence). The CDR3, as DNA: TGTGCCAGCAGCCTGACTAGCGGGAGCCGGAGTGAGCAGTACTTC. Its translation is CASSLTSGSRSEQYF.

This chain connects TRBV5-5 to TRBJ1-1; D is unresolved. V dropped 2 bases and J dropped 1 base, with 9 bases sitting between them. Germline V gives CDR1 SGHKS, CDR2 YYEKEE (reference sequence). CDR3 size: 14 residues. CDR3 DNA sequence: TGTGCCAGCAGCTTCTTTCGGTCGAACACTGAAGCTTTCTTT. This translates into CASSFFRSNTEAFF.

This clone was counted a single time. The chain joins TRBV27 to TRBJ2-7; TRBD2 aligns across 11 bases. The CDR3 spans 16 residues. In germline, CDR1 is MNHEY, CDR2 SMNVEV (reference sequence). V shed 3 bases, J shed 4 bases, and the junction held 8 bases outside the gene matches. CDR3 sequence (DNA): TGTGCCAGCAGTTTGGAGGCTACTAGCGGGGGATACGAGCAGTACTTC. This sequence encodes CASSLEATSGGYEQYF.

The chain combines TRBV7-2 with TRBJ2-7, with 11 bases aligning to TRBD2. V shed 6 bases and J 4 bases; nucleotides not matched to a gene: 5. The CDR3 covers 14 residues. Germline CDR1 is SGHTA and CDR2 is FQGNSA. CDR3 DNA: TGTGCCAGCAGGCCGGGACTAGCGGCTTACGAGCAGTACTTC. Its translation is CASRPGLAAYEQYF.

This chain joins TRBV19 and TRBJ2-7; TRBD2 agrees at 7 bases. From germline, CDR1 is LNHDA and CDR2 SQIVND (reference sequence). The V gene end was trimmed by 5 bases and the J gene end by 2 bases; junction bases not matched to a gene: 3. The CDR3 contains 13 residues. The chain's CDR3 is CASSQREAYEQYF. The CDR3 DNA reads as TGTGCCAGTAGTCAACGGGAGGCCTACGAGCAGTACTTC.

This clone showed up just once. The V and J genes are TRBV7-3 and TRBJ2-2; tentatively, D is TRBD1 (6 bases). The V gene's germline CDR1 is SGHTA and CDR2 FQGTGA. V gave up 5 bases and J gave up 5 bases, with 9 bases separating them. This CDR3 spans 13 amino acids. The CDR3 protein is CASSPTGTGELFF. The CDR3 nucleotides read TGTGCCAGCAGCCCCACAGGGACCGGGGAGCTGTTTTTT.

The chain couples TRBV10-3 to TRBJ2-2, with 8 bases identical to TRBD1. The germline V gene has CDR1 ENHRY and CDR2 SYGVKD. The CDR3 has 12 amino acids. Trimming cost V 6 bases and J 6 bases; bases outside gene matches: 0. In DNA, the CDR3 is TGTGCCATCAGGACAGGGGCCGGGGAGCTGTTTTTT. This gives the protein CAIRTGAGELFF.

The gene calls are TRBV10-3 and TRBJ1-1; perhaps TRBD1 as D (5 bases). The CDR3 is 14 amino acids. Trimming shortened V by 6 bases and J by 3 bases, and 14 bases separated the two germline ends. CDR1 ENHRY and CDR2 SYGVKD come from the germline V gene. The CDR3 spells CAIRPGWSDTEAFF. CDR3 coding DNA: TGTGCCATCAGGCCAGGGTGGTCGGACACTGAAGCTTTCTTT.

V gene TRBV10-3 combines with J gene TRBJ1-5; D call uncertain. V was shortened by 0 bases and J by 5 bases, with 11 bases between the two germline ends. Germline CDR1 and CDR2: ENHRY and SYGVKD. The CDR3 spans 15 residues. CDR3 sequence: CAISESMGDYQPQHF. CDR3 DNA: TGTGCCATCAGTGAGTCGATGGGAGATTATCAGCCCCAGCATTTT.

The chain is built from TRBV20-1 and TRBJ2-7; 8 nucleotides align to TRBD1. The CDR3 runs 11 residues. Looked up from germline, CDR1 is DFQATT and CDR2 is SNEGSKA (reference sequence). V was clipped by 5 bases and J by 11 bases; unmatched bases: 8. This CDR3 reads CSASNRGWKYF. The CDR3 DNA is TGCAGTGCTTCGAACAGGGGGTGGAAGTACTTC.

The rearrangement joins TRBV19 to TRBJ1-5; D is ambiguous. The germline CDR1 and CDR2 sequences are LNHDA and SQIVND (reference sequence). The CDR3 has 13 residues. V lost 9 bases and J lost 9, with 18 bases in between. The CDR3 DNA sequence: TGTGCCAGCCCCCTTTTGCGATCTTGGCCCCAGCATTTT. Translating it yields CASPLLRSWPQHF.

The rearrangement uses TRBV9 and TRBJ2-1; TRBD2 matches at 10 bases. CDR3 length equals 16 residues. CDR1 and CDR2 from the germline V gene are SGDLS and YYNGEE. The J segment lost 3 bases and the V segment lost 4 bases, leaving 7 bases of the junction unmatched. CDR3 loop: CASSPILAGIYNEQFF. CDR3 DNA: TGTGCCAGCAGCCCAATACTAGCGGGGATCTACAATGAGCAGTTCTTC.

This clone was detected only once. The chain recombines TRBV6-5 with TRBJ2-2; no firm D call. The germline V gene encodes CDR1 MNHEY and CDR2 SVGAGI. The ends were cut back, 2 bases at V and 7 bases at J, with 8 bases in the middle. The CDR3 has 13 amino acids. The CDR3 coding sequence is TGTGCCAGCAGTTACAACGCGCGCGGGGAGCTGTTTTTT. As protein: CASSYNARGELFF.

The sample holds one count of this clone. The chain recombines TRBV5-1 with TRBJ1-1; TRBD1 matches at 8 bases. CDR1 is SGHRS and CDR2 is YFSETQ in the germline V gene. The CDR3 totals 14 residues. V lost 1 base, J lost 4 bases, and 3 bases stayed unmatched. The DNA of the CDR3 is TGCGCCAGCAGCTTGCAGGGGGCTATCACTGAAGCTTTCTTT. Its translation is CASSLQGAITEAFF.